This is a list of T cell receptor beta chains from one sample in a study of blood T cell repertoires in COVID-19. Assay: immunoSEQ multiplex PCR; the TCRdb copy retains only in-frame clones and omits some. The table has approximately 300,000 clones, 70% to 90% seen once; the top ten hold 5.5% to 7%. Sequences were obtained from PBMCs or T cells enriched from blood (not recorded which). The receptors were sampled from a woman aged 25 to 39 who had recovered from COVID-19. Both conserved end residues are part of each CDR3. D genes are given only for firm matches. The listing skips clone size in some rows; elsewhere it reads once, few, many or a size class.

d_gene	abundance	len	v_gene	j_gene	CDR3nt	CDR3aa
TRBD2	.	17	TRBV7-3	TRBJ2-5	TGTGCCAGCAGCTTAATCGGTAGCGGGGGGGCCCAAGAGACCCAGTACTTC	CASSLIGSGGAQETQYF
.	.	13	TRBV2	TRBJ2-1	TGTGCCAGCAGTGACTCCCGTTGGCAGGCTAAGTTCTTC	CASSDSRWQAKFF
.	.	11	TRBV6-5	TRBJ1-1	TGTGCCAGCAGTTATCTGACTGAAGCTTTCTTT	CASSYLTEAFF
TRBD2	.	18	TRBV11-2	TRBJ2-2	TGTGCCAGCAGCGGGTGGACTAGCGGGGGTCGGGGCACCGGGGAGCTGTTTTTT	CASSGWTSGGRGTGELFF
TRBD1	once	12	TRBV9	TRBJ1-4	TGTGCCAGCAGCGAGGGGACAGAAGAACTGTTTTTT	CASSEGTEELFF
TRBD1	.	18	TRBV7-3	TRBJ2-2	TGTGCCAGCAGCTTAAGGGGACAGGGGGCGTCAAACACCGGGGAGCTGTTTTTT	CASSLRGQGASNTGELFF
TRBD1	few	14	TRBV19	TRBJ1-1	TGTGCCAGTACCCTGGGACAGGGGAACACTGAAGCTTTCTTT	CASTLGQGNTEAFF
.	.	15	TRBV20-1	TRBJ1-4	TGCAGTGCTAGTTTTTCCAGGGCAGGAAGCGAAAAACTGTTTTTT	CSASFSRAGSEKLFF
.	once	15	TRBV18	TRBJ1-6	TGTGCCAGCTCACTCAACAGGGAGACGAATTCACCCCTCCACTTT	CASSLNRETNSPLHF
TRBD2	once	16	TRBV19	TRBJ2-2	TGTGCCAGTAGTCCCAACCCGGGACTAGCGGCCGGGGAGCTGTTTTTT	CASSPNPGLAAGELFF
.	.	15	TRBV19	TRBJ1-6	TGTGCCAGTAGGACAGCTACCTCCTATAATTCACCCCTCCACTTT	CASRTATSYNSPLHF
.	.	15	TRBV18	TRBJ1-1	TGTGCCAGCTCACCACTGTCATCTCGGGGCACTGAAGCTTTCTTT	CASSPLSSRGTEAFF
.	.	13	TRBV19	TRBJ1-5	TGTGCCAGTAGTCAGGGTTTGAATCAGCCCCAGCATTTT	CASSQGLNQPQHF
.	.	16	TRBV6-2/TRBV6-3	TRBJ1-5	TGTGCCAGCAGTTACCCCTCCGCGGGGGTATTTCAGCCCCAGCATTTT	CASSYPSAGVFQPQHF
.	.	14	TRBV5-4	TRBJ1-3	TGTGCCAGCAGCTTGGACAGTGCTGGAAACACCATATATTTT	CASSLDSAGNTIYF
.	.	12	TRBV2	TRBJ2-7	TGTGCCAGCTGCGAGGGCGGCTACGAGCAGTACTTC	CASCEGGYEQYF
TRBD1	.	15	TRBV14	TRBJ2-2	TGTGCCAGCAGCCGACAGGGCCCGAACACCGGGGAGCTGTTTTTT	CASSRQGPNTGELFF
.	.	16	TRBV6-5	TRBJ2-2	TGTGCCAGCAGTTACCCAATTAGCGGTCACACCGGGGAGCTGTTTTTT	CASSYPISGHTGELFF
.	.	11	TRBV29-1	TRBJ1-1	TGCAGCGTTGCCCCTCCGAGGGAAGCTTTCTTT	CSVAPPREAFF
.	.	14	TRBV4-1	TRBJ1-2	TGCGCCAGCAGCCAAGATCCACAGGCCTATGGCTACACCTTC	CASSQDPQAYGYTF
.	.	14	TRBV6-5	TRBJ1-2	TGTGCCAGCAGTACAGAGACAGTTAACTATGGCTACACCTTC	CASSTETVNYGYTF
.	.	13	TRBV7-9	TRBJ1-1	TGTGCCAGCACCCTCGGAGGGGCCACTGAAGCTTTCTTT	CASTLGGATEAFF
TRBD2	.	16	TRBV7-2	TRBJ2-4	TGTGCCAGCAGCTTAAGACTAGCGGGGGGGAAAAACATTCAGTACTTC	CASSLRLAGGKNIQYF
TRBD2	.	15	TRBV11-3	TRBJ2-2	TGTGCCAGCAGCCCCGGGACTAGCGGAGCCGGGGAGCTGTTTTTT	CASSPGTSGAGELFF
.	.	14	TRBV9	TRBJ2-5	TGTGCCAGCAGCGTAGCTACTAGCCAAGAGACCCAGTACTTC	CASSVATSQETQYF
.	.	16	TRBV5-5	TRBJ1-1	TGTGCCAGCAGCTGGGAGGGACGGACACCGAACACTGAAGCTTTCTTT	CASSWEGRTPNTEAFF
TRBD1	.	15	TRBV5-1	TRBJ1-1	TGCGCCAGCAGCCAGTCGGGACAGGGTAACACTGAAGCTTTCTTT	CASSQSGQGNTEAFF
.	.	15	TRBV6-5	TRBJ1-4	TGTGCCAGCACCATAAGGGGGGGCATTGGGGAAAAACTGTTTTTT	CASTIRGGIGEKLFF
.	.	15	TRBV11-2	TRBJ1-4	TGTGCCAGCAGCCCCCGGGGGGGGCGCCTTGAAAAACTGTTTTTT	CASSPRGGRLEKLFF
.	.	13	TRBV15	TRBJ2-2	TGTGCCACCAGCAGGGGGCAAGTCGGGGAGCTGTTTTTT	CATSRGQVGELFF
TRBD1	.	15	TRBV5-3	TRBJ1-3	TGTGCCAGAAGCAGCACAGGGGATACAAGAAACACCATATATTTT	CARSSTGDTRNTIYF
.	.	14	TRBV25-1	TRBJ1-2	TGTGCCAGCAGTGATGTAGGGACATTCGGTGGCTACACCTTC	CASSDVGTFGGYTF
TRBD1	.	15	TRBV19	TRBJ1-1	TGTGCCAGTAGTCCCCTCGGACAGGGGAACACTGAAGCTTTCTTT	CASSPLGQGNTEAFF
.	.	12	TRBV27	TRBJ1-1	TGTGCCAGCAGCTTCGTAGGGGGTATGGCTTTCTTT	CASSFVGGMAFF
TRBD1	.	14	TRBV7-2	TRBJ1-1	TGTGCCAGCAGCGGCCGACAGGGCAGGACTGAAGCTTTCTTT	CASSGRQGRTEAFF
.	.	12	TRBV7-2	TRBJ1-1	TGTGCCAGCAGCCAGCTCGAGCGGGTGGGTTTCTTT	CASSQLERVGFF
.	once	13	TRBV19	TRBJ1-5	TGTGCCAGTAGAATCCACAGGGACCAGCCCCAGCATTTT	CASRIHRDQPQHF
TRBD1	.	15	TRBV30	TRBJ1-2	TGTGCCTGGAGTGCGACGGACAGGGACCAATATGGCTACACCTTC	CAWSATDRDQYGYTF
TRBD1	.	16	TRBV6-5	TRBJ2-1	TGTGCCAGCAGTTACTATCCGGGACAGGGTCGTAGTGAGCAGTTCTTC	CASSYYPGQGRSEQFF
TRBD2	.	15	TRBV5-1	TRBJ2-7	TGCGCCAGCAGCTTGGGGGCTAGCGGAGACTACGAGCAGTACTTC	CASSLGASGDYEQYF
.	.	15	TRBV12-5	TRBJ2-4	TGTGCTAGTGGTTTGACGGGGGGCGAAGGGGACATTCAGTACTTC	CASGLTGGEGDIQYF
.	.	16	TRBV12-5	TRBJ2-2	TGTGCTAGTGGTTTGGTACACCCAGGGATCCCCGGGGAGCTGTTTTTT	CASGLVHPGIPGELFF
TRBD1	.	16	TRBV9	TRBJ2-3	TGTGCCAGCAGCCCTCGACAGGGGGCGACCACAGATACGCAGTATTTT	CASSPRQGATTDTQYF
.	.	12	TRBV6-6	TRBJ1-2	TGTGCCAGCACCCACTTGAGCGGGGGCTACACCTTC	CASTHLSGGYTF
.	.	14	TRBV5-1	TRBJ1-3	TGCGCCAGCAGCTTGGGCGACTCTGGAAACACCATATATTTT	CASSLGDSGNTIYF
.	.	13	TRBV9	TRBJ1-1	TGTGCCAGCAGCCCGTGGGGGGACACTGAAGCTTTCTTT	CASSPWGDTEAFF
TRBD2	.	17	TRBV27	TRBJ2-3	TGTGCCAGCAGCCGGACTAGCGGGGGGGCCCGCACAGATACGCAGTATTTT	CASSRTSGGARTDTQYF
TRBD1	.	18	TRBV7-8	TRBJ1-2	TGTGCCAGCAGCTTAGTGTTCCGGGACAGGGTCGAATTGGGCGGCTACACCTTC	CASSLVFRDRVELGGYTF